This T cell receptor beta chain is from a study of blood T cells in healthy people across ages. As regards this clonotype: As yet, its antigen is unknown.

Primers used in a second PCR of roughly 7 to 12 cycles were a sample-barcoded 5' primer and a J-beta primer mix. TCRdb fed the 5' RACE reads into MiXCR, producing one record per CDR3 protein. The sample shows 730,000 or so distinct CDR3 sequences, around 46% of them seen only once. Study-wide results and caveats: Age advanced and TCR beta diversity per million T cells fell, roughly linearly.

Sequenced: blood. This receptor was taken from a woman aged 55-75 years in good health.

The DNA of the CDR3 is TGTGCCAGCAGCTTCGACAGAATCATGAACACTGAAGCTTTCTTT. Encoded protein: CASSFDRIMNTEAFF. V and J are TRBV5-4 and TRBJ1-1; the D gene is possibly TRBD1 (5 bases). The V end lost 2 bases, the J end lost 0 bases, and 11 bases lay between the germline ends. CDR1 is SGHNT and CDR2 is YYREEE in the germline V gene (reference sequence). The CDR3 is 15 residues long.